A selection of T cell receptor beta chains follows, all from one sample in a study of post-analysis software for immune sequencing data. From the PCR reads, TCRdb called clonotypes with MiXCR, one entry per CDR3 protein. The sample holds some 800,000 distinct CDR3 sequences, roughly 46% seen once. Sequencing was carried out using blood. These receptors all stem from a girl between 5 and 17 years old with multiple sclerosis. CDR3s include the opening cysteine and the closing phenylalanine or tryptophan.

TRBV6-5	TRBJ2-7	CASGRDLPEQYF
TRBV9	TRBJ1-2	CASSPSPGQGSYGYTF
TRBV6-6	TRBJ2-3	CASIKTGRMTDTQYF
TRBV7-8	TRBJ2-3	CASSLDRLRMGGRADTQYF
TRBV7-8	TRBJ2-6	CASSLVPGTGANVLTF
TRBV28	NA	CAVRDTRVNEQYF
TRBV28	TRBJ2-1	CASSFGGGASGRPKKQFF
TRBV7-6	TRBJ2-1	CASSLTAGGVDEQFF
TRBV15	TRBJ2-5	CATSSEFRRGNQETQYF
TRBV6-1	TRBJ2-2	CASSLGLAGGPGTGELFF
TRBV7-2	TRBJ1-5	CASSPMETGNQPRHF
TRBV14	TRBJ2-4	CASSPTGLHFPKNIQYF
TRBV6-2/TRBV6-3	TRBJ1-2	CASSPDGYYTF
TRBV29-1	TRBJ2-3	CSVQQASTDTQYF
TRBV7-9	TRBJ2-1	CASSPFPSGKANEQFF
TRBV11-2	TRBJ2-5	CASSLQAGNQETQYF
TRBV11-2	TRBJ2-3	CASSLESGVGADTQYF
TRBV9	TRBJ1-2	CASSATQGANNYGYTF
TRBV5-1	TRBJ1-2	CASSGDLNGYTF
TRBV7-9	NA	CASSSPGTDRYEQYF
TRBV29-1	TRBJ2-2	CSVGSTVNTGELFF
TRBV29-1	NA	CSVETGASFLETQYF
TRBV12-3/TRBV12-4	TRBJ2-7	CASRLGNSYEQYF
TRBV4-2	TRBJ2-5	CASSQGTTRQGRPPETQYF
TRBV29-1	TRBJ2-1	CSVSPSGRDVDEQFF
TRBV14	TRBJ2-7	CASSQANFGEQYF
TRBV12-3/TRBV12-4	TRBJ2-4	CASKREGSENIQYF
TRBV7-2	TRBJ2-5	CASSPGTPRETQYF
TRBV7-9	TRBJ1-1	CASSPPRPVTEAFF
TRBV2	TRBJ1-1	CASRESGGVMNTEAFF
TRBV7-3	TRBJ2-3	CASSMRTSVTDTQYF
TRBV7-9	NA	CASTLEGQPREQYF
TRBV2	TRBJ2-2	CASSRGRRSTGELFF